Sequencing of this T cell receptor beta chain was carried out in a study of response to subunit inactivated influenza vaccine. Via MiXCR, TCRdb re-called the RT-PCR reads, giving one row per CDR3 protein. The table includes about 500,000 distinct CDR3 sequences, about 17% detected once. V trimming: 0 bases; J trimming: 4 bases; junction bases outside the gene matches: 8. The CDR3 totals 16 residues. The germline V gene has CDR1 DFQATT and CDR2 SNEGSKA (reference sequence). The sequenced sample was CD4+ T cells sorted from PBMCs, obtained about 23 months after vaccination. The rearrangement joins TRBV20-1 to TRBJ2-3, with 9 bases that match TRBD2. The TCR originated in a man aged 45 to 75 who received an inactivated influenza vaccine. CDR3 region: CSARDFYSGGADTQYF. CDR3 in DNA: TGCAGTGCTAGAGATTTCTATAGCGGGGGCGCAGATACGCAGTATTTT.